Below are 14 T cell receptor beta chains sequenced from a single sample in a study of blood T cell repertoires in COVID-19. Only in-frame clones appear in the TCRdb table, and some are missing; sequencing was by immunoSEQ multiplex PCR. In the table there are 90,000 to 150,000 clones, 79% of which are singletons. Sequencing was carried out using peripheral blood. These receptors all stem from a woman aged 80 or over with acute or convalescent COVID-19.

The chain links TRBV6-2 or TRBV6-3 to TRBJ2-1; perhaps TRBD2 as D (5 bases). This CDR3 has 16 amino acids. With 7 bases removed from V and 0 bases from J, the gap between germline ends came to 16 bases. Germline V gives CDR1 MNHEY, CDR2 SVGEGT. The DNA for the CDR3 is TGTGCCAGCAACCCGGTCGGGGTTTACTCCTACAATGAGCAGTTCTTC. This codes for CASNPVGVYSYNEQFF.

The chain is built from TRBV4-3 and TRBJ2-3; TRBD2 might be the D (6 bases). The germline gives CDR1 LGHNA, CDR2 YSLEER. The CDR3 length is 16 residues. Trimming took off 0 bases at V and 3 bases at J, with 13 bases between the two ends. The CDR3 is CASSQDRRASTDTQYF. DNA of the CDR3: TGCGCCAGCAGCCAAGACAGGAGGGCCTCTACAGATACGCAGTATTTT.

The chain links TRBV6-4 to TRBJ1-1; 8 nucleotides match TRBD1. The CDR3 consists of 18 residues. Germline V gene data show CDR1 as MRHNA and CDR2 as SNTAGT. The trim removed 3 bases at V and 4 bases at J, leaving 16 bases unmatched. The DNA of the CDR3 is TGTGCCAGCAGTGAAGGGCGAGGACAGGGTGGTCGGATCACTGAAGCTTTCTTT. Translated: CASSEGRGQGGRITEAFF.

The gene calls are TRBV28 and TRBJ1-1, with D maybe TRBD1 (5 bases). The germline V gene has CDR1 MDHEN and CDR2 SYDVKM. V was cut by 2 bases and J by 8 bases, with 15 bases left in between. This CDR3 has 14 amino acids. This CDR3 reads CASSLPSGGWEAFF. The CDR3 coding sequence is TGTGCCAGCAGTTTACCCTCCGGGGGGTGGGAAGCTTTCTTT.

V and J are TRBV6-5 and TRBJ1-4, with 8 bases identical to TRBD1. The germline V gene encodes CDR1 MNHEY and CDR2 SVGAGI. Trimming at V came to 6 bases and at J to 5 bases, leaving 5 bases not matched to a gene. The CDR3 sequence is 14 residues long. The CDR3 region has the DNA TGTGCCAGCAGGCGTCAGGGGGCAAATGAAAAACTGTTTTTT. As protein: CASRRQGANEKLFF.

The CDR3 spells CASSFIQGVYQPQHF. CDR3 DNA: TGTGCCAGCAGTTTCATCCAGGGGGTTTATCAGCCCCAGCATTTT. The rearrangement joins TRBV28 to TRBJ1-5; 7 bases are a match to TRBD1. After removal of 3 bases from V and 5 bases from J, the junction contained 7 bases not matched to a gene. The germline V gene encodes CDR1 MDHEN and CDR2 SYDVKM. This CDR3 contains 15 residues.

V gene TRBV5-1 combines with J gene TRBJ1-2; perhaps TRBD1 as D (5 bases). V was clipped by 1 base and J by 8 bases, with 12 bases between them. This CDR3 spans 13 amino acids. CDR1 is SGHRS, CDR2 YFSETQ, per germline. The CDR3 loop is CASSLFGQGGYTF. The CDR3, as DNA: TGCGCCAGCAGCTTGTTCGGCCAGGGCGGCTACACCTTC.

The CDR3 region has the DNA TGTGCCAGTAGTATTGGGACAGCCGATCATAATTCACCCCTCCACTTT. Its translation: CASSIGTADHNSPLHF. J is TRBJ1-6 and V is TRBV19; 7 bases are a match to TRBD1. Germline V gene lookup returns CDR1 LNHDA and CDR2 SQIVND (reference sequence). With 3 bases clipped from V and 5 bases from J, the junction kept 7 bases outside the gene matches. The CDR3 extends over 16 amino acids.

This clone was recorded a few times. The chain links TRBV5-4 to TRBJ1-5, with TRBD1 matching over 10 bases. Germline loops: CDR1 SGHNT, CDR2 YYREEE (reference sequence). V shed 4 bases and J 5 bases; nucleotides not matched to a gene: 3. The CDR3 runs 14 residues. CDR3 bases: TGTGCCAGCAGCGCTGGACAGGGGGATCAGCCCCAGCATTTT. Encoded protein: CASSAGQGDQPQHF. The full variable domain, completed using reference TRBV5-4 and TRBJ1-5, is ETGVTQSPTHLIKTRGQQVTLRCSSQSGHNTVSWYQQALGQGPQFIFQYYREEENGRGNFPPRFSGLQFPNYSSELNVNALELDDSALYLCASSAGQGDQPQHFGDGTRLSIL.

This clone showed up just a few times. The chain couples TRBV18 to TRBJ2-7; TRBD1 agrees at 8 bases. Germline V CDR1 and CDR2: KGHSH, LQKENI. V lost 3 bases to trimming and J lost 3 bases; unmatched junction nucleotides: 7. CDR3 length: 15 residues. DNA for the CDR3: TGTGCCAGCTCACCCCGGACAGGGAATTACTACGAGCAGTACTTC. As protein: CASSPRTGNYYEQYF. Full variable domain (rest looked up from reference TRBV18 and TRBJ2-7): NAGVMQNPRHLVRRRGQEARLRCSPMKGHSHVYWYRQLPEEGLKFMVYLQKENIIDESGMPKERFSAEFPKEGPSILRIQQVVRGDSAAYFCASSPRTGNYYEQYFGPGTRLTVT.

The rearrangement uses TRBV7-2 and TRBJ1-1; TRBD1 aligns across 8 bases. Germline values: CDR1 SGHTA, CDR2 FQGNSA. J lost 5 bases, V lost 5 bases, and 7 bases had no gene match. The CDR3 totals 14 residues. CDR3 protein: CASSPGTGRTEAFF. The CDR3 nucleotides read TGTGCCAGCAGCCCAGGGACAGGAAGGACTGAAGCTTTCTTT.

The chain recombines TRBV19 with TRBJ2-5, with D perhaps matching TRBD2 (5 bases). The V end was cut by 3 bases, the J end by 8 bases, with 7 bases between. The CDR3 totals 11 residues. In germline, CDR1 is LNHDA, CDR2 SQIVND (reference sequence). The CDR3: CASSIRGTQYF. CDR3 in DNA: TGTGCCAGTAGTATCCGGGGAACCCAGTACTTC.

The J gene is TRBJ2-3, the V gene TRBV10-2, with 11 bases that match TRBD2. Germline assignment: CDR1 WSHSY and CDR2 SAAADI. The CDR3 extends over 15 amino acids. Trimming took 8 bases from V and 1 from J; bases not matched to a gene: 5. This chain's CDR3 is CASGGLAARTDTQYF. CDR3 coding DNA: TGCGCCAGCGGGGGACTAGCGGCTCGCACAGATACGCAGTATTTT.

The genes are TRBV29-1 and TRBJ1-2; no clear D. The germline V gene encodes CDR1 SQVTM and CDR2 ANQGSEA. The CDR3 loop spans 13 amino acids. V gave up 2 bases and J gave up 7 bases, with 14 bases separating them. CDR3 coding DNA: TGCAGCGTTGAACTGGGCAGGCGGGGTGGCTACACCTTC. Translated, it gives CSVELGRRGGYTF.